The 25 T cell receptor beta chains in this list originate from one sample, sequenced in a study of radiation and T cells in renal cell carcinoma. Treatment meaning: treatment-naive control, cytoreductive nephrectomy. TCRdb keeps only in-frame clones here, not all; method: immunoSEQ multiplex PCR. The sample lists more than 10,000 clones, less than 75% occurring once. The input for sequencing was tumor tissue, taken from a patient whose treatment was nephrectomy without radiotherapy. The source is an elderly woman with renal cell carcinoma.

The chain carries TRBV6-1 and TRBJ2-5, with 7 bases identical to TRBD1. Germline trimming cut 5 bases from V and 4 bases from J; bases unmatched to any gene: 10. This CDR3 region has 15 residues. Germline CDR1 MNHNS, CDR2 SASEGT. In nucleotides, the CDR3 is TGTGCCAGCAGTCGACGACAGGGTGGATCAGAGACCCAGTACTTC. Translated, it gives CASSRRQGGSETQYF.

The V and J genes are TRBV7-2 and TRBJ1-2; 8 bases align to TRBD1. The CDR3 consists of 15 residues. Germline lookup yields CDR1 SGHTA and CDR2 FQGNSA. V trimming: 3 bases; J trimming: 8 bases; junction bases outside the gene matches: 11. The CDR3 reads CASSFLTQGARGYTF. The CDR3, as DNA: TGTGCCAGCAGCTTCCTAACCCAGGGGGCGCGGGGCTACACCTTC.

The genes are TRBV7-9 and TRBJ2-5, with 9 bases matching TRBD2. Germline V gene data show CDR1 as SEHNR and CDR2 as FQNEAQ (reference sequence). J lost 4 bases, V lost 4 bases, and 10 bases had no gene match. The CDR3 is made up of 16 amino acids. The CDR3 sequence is CASSSVGGGVRETQYF. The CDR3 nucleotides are TGTGCCAGCAGCTCCGTTGGCGGGGGGGTTCGAGAGACCCAGTACTTC.

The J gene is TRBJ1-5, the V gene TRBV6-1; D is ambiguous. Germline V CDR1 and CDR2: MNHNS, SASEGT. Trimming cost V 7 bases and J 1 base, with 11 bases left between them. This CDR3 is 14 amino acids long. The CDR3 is CASNLGGSNQPQHF. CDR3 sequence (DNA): TGTGCCAGCAATTTGGGAGGGAGCAATCAGCCCCAGCATTTT.

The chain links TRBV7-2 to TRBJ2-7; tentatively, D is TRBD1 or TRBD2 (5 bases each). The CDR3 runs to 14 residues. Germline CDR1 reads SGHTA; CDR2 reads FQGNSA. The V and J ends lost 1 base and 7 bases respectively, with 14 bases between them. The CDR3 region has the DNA TGTGCCAGCAGCTTAGGGGACGGCCCGGTGGAGCAGTACGTC. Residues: CASSLGDGPVEQYV.

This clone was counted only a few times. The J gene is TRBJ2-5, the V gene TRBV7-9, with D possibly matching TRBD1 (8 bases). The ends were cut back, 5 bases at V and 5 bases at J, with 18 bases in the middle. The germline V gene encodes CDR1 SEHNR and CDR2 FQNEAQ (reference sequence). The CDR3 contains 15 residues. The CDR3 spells CASSPRTGRGETQYF. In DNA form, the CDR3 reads TGTGCCAGCAGCCCACGGACAGGGAGGGGGGAGACCCAGTACTTC.

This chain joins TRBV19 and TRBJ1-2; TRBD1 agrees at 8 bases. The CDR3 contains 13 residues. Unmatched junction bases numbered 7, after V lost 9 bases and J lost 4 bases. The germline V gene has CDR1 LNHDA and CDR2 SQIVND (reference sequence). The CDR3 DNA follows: TGTGCCAGCGGTTGGGACAGGATCTATGGCTACACCTTC. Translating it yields CASGWDRIYGYTF.

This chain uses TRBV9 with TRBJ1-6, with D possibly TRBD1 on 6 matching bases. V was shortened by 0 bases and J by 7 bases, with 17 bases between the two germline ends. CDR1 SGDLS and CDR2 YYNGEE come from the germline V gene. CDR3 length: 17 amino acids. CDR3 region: CASSVASWGRPNSPLHF. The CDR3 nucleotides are TGTGCCAGCAGCGTAGCTTCGTGGGGGCGACCAAATTCACCCCTCCACTTT. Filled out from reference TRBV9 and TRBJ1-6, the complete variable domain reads DSGVTQTPKHLITATGQRVTLRCSPRSGDLSVYWYQQSLDQGLQFLIQYYNGEERAKGNILERFSAQQFPDLHSELNLSSLELGDSALYFCASSVASWGRPNSPLHFGNGTRLTVT.

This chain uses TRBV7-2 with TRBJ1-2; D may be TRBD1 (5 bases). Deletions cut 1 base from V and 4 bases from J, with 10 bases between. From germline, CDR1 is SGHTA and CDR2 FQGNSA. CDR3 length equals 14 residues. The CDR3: CASSLEGAFYGYTF. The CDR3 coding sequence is TGTGCCAGCAGCTTAGAAGGGGCGTTCTATGGCTACACCTTC. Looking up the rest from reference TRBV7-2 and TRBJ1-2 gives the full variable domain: GAGVSQSPSNKVTEKGKDVELRCDPISGHTALYWYRQSLGQGLEFLIYFQGNSAPDKSGLPSDRFSAERTGGSVSTLTIQRTQQEDSAVYLCASSLEGAFYGYTFGSGTRLTVV.

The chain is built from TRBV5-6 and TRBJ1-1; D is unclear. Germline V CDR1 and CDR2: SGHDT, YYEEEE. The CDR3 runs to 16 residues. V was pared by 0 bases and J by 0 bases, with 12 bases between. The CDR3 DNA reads TGTGCCAGCAGCTTGGTGGGCAGTTATATGAACACTGAAGCTTTCTTT. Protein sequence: CASSLVGSYMNTEAFF.

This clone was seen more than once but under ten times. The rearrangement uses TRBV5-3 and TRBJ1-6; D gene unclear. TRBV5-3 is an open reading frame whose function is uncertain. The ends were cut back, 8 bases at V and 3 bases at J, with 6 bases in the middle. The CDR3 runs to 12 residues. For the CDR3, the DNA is TGTGCCAGCAGTTTCTATAATTCACCCCTCCACTTT. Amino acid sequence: CASSFYNSPLHF.

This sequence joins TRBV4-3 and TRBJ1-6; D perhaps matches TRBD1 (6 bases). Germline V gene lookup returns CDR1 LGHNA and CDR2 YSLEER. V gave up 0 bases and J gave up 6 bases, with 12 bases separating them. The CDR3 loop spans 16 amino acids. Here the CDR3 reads CASSQDSGGPNSPLHF. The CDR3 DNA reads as TGCGCCAGCAGCCAAGATTCGGGGGGCCCTAATTCACCCCTCCACTTT.

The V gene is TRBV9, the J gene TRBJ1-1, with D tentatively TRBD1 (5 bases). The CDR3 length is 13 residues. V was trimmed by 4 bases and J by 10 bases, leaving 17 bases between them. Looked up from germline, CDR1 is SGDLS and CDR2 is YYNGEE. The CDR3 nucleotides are TGTGCCAGCAGCCCCCAAGAAATCGGGGGAGCTTTCTTT. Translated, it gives CASSPQEIGGAFF.

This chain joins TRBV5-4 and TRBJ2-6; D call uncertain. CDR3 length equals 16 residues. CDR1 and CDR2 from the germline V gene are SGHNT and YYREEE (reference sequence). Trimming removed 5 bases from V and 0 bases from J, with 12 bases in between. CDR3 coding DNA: TGTGCCAGCAGTATAGGGCGCAGCTCTGGGGCCAACGTCCTGACTTTC. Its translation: CASSIGRSSGANVLTF.

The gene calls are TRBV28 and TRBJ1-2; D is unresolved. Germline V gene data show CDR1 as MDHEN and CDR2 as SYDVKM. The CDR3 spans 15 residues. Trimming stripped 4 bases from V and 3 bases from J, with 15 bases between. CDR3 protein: CASSYGGEVHYGYTF. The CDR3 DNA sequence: TGTGCCAGCAGTTATGGCGGGGAGGTCCACTATGGCTACACCTTC.

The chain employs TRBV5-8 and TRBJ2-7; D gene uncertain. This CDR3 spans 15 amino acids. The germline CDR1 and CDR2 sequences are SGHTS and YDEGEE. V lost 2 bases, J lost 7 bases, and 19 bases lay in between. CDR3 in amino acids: CASSLVPVTILEQYF. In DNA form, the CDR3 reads TGTGCCAGCAGCTTAGTTCCAGTAACAATTTTAGAGCAGTACTTC.

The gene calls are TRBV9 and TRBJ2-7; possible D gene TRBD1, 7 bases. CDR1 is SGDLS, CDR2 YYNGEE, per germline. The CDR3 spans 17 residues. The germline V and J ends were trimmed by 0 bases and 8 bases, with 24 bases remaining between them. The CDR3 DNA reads TGTGCCAGCAGCGTAGGGGGTGACAGGGAGGAAATTTCTCAGCAGTACTTC. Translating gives CASSVGGDREEISQQYF. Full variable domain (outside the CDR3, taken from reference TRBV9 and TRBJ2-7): DSGVTQTPKHLITATGQRVTLRCSPRSGDLSVYWYQQSLDQGLQFLIQYYNGEERAKGNILERFSAQQFPDLHSELNLSSLELGDSALYFCASSVGGDREEISQQYFGPGTRLTVT.

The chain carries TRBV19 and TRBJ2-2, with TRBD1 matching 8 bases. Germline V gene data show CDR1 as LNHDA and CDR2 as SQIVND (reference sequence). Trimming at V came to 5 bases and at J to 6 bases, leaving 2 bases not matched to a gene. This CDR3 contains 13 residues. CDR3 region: CASSQTGAGELFF. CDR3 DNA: TGTGCCAGTAGTCAGACAGGGGCCGGGGAGCTGTTTTTT.

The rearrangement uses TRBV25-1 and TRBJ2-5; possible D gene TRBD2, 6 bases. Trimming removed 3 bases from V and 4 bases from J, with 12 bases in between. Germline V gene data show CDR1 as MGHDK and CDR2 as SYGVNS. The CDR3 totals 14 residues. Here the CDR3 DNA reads TGTGCCAGCAGTGACACCGGGGGAGGAGAGACCCAGTACTTC. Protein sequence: CASSDTGGGETQYF.

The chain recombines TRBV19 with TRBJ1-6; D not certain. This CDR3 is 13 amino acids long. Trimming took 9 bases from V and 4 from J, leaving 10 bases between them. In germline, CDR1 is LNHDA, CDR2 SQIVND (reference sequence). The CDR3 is CASTSRYNSPLHF. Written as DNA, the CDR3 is TGTGCCAGCACGAGCCGATATAATTCACCCCTCCACTTT.

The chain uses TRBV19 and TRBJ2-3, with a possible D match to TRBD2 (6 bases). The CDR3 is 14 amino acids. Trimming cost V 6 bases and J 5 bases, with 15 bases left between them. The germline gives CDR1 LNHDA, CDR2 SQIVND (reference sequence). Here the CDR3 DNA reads TGTGCCAGTAGCCCGATGGGCGGGGAAGATACGCAGTATTTT. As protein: CASSPMGGEDTQYF.

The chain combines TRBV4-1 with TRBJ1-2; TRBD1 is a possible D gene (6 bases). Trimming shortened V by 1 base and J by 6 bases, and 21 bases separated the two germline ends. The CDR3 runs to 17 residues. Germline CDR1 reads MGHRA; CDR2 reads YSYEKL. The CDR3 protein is CASSQGASGVRGDGYTF. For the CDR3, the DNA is TGCGCCAGCAGCCAAGGCGCCTCAGGGGTCCGGGGGGATGGCTACACCTTC.

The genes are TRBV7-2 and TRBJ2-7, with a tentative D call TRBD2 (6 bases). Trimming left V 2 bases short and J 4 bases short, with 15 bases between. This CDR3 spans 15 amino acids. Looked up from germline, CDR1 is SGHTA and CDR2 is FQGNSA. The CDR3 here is CASSLSPLEGYEQYV. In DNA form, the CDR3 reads TGTGCCAGCAGCTTAAGCCCGCTGGAGGGTTACGAGCAGTACGTC.

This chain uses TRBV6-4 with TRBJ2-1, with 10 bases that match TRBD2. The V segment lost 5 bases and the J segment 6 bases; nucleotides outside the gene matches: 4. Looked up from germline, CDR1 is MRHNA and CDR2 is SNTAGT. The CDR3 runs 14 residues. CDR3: CASSPQRGGNEQFF. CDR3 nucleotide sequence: TGTGCCAGCAGTCCTCAGCGGGGGGGCAATGAGCAGTTCTTC.

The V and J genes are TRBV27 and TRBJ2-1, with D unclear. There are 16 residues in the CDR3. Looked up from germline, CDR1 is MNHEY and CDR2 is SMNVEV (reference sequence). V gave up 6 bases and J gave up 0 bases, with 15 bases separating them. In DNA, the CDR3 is TGTGCCAGCAGATATCCACGGCGGTCCTCCTACAATGAGCAGTTCTTC. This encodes CASRYPRRSSYNEQFF.